This TCR beta chain was captured in a study of T cell responses to AZD1222 COVID-19 vaccine. On the study more broadly: Second-dose timings of about 4 or about 12 weeks were pooled.

This CDR3 has 18 amino acids. The germline V gene has CDR1 MNHEY and CDR2 SMNVEV (reference sequence). V shed 3 bases, J shed 0 bases, and the junction held 10 bases outside the gene matches. Measured with immunoSEQ multiplex PCR; TCRdb has only the in-frame clones, and not every one. The repertoire holds 90,000 to 150,000 clones, roughly 89% seen once, with roughly 8.9% in the top ten. This TCR was sampled from an adult in good health. The chain recombines TRBV27 with TRBJ2-1; 8 bases fit TRBD2. The sample here was peripheral blood, taken on day 0 of AZD1222 vaccination. The CDR3 bases are TGTGCCAGCAGTTTGAGAACTAGCGGAGATAGCTCCTACAATGAGCAGTTCTTC. It codes for CASSLRTSGDSSYNEQFF.